Each of the 5 T cell receptor beta chains below was sequenced from the same sample in a study of regulatory T cells in long-lasting Graves disease. The time point: newly diagnosed GD, antithyroid drugs for less than 3 months. From PBMCs, RNA was extracted and then used to make the TCR library. Construction of the TCR beta libraries employed iRepertoire HTBI primers in conjunction with Arm-PCR of CDR3 regions. In TCRdb, the multiplex PCR reads were re-called with MiXCR into one record per CDR3 protein. The sample contains 350,000 to 450,000 distinct CDR3 sequences, 12% of which appear only once. The same data also contributed to another study, on T cells in Graves' hyperthyroidism and ophthalmopathy.

The sequences come from peripheral blood mononuclear cells (PBMCs), collected at new diagnosis, from a patient treated with antithyroid drugs. The receptor source for this set is a woman aged 18-30 years with Graves disease.

This clonotype was found a few times. The chain has TRBV12-5 and TRBJ1-3; unclear D gene. The CDR3 is 12 residues long. The germline gives CDR1 LGHNT, CDR2 FRNRAP. The V gene lost 6 bases and the J gene lost 7 bases, with 10 bases spanning the gap. The CDR3, as DNA: TGTGCTAGTGGAGTGGGCAGTAACACCATATATTTT. It translates to CASGVGSNTIYF.

This clonotype has ten or more counts. This chain joins TRBV13 and TRBJ1-4; TRBD1 agrees at 9 bases. Per the germline V gene, CDR1 is PRHDT and CDR2 is FYEKMQ (reference sequence). The CDR3 length is 15 residues. J lost 6 bases, V lost 5 bases, and 7 bases had no gene match. CDR3 in amino acids: CASSQQGAFDEKLFF. The CDR3 nucleotides read TGTGCCAGCAGCCAACAGGGGGCTTTTGATGAAAAACTGTTTTTT.

CDR3 DNA sequence: TGTGCCAGCAGACTTACAGGGGGGGCTAACTACGAGCAGTACTTC. This translates into CASRLTGGANYEQYF. The chain links TRBV6-1 to TRBJ2-7; TRBD1 is a possible D gene (8 bases). Germline-derived CDR1 and CDR2 are MNHNS and SASEGT. Trimming took 6 bases from V and 3 from J, leaving 18 bases between them. The CDR3 sequence is 15 residues long.

The chain is built from TRBV7-9 and TRBJ2-1; D might be TRBD1 (6 bases). CDR1 is SEHNR and CDR2 is FQNEAQ in the germline V gene (reference sequence). V lost 5 bases, J lost 4 bases, and 18 bases lay in between. The CDR3 spans 16 residues. The CDR3, as DNA: TGTGCCAGCAGCCAAGGGCGGACAGTAGTATACAATGAGCAGTTCTTC. Encoded protein: CASSQGRTVVYNEQFF. Looking up the rest from reference TRBV7-9 and TRBJ2-1 gives the full variable domain: DTGVSQNPRHKITKRGQNVTFRCDPISEHNRLYWYRQTLGQGPEFLTYFQNEAQLEKSRLLSDRFSAERPKGSFSTLEIQRTEQGDSAMYLCASSQGRTVVYNEQFFGPGTRLTVL.

The chain uses TRBV12-3 or TRBV12-4 and TRBJ2-1; D is tentatively TRBD1 or TRBD2 (5 bases each). The CDR3 is made up of 14 amino acids. The germline V and J ends were trimmed by 2 bases and 6 bases, with 11 bases remaining between them. The CDR3 sequence is CASSLTRGINEQFF. DNA of the CDR3: TGTGCCAGCAGTTTAACTAGGGGAATCAATGAGCAGTTCTTC.